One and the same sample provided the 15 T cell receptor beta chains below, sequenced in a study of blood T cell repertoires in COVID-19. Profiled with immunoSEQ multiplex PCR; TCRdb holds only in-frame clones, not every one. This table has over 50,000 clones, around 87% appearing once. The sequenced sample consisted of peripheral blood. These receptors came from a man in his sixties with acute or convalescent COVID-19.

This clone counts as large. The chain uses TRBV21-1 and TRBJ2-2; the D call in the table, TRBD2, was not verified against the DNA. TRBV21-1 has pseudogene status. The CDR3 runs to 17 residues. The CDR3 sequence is CASSKGTSNENTGELFF. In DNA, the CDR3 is TGTGCCAGCAGCAAAGGGACTAGCAACGAGAACACCGGGGAGCTGTTTTTT.

CDR3 DNA: TGCGCCAGCAGCCAATCACACGGCGGTAGCGGGGGGCGCGAGCAGTTCTTC. Its protein is CASSQSHGGSGGREQFF. The chain combines TRBV4-1 with TRBJ2-1; 10 nucleotides match TRBD2. V trimming: 2 bases; J trimming: 10 bases; junction bases outside the gene matches: 14. This CDR3 is built from 17 residues. Germline loops: CDR1 MGHRA, CDR2 YSYEKL.

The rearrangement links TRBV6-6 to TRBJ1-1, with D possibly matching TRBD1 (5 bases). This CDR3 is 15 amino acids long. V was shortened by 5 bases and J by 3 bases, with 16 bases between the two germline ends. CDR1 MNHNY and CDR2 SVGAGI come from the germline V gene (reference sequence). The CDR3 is CASSKTGTRDTEAFF. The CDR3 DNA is TGTGCCAGCAGTAAAACAGGAACGAGAGACACTGAAGCTTTCTTT.

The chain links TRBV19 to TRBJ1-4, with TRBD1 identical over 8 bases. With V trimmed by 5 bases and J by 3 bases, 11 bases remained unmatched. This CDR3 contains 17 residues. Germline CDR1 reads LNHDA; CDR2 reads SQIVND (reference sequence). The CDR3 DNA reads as TGTGCCAGTAGTCCCCTTGACAGGGGTAGGGCTAATGAAAAACTGTTTTTT. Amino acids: CASSPLDRGRANEKLFF.

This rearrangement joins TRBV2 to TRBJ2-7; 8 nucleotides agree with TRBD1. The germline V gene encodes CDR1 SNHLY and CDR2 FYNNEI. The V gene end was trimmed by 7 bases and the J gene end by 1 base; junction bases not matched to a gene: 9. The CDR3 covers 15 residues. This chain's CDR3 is CASKEAGTGSYEQYF. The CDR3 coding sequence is TGTGCCAGCAAAGAGGCCGGGACAGGATCCTACGAGCAGTACTTC.

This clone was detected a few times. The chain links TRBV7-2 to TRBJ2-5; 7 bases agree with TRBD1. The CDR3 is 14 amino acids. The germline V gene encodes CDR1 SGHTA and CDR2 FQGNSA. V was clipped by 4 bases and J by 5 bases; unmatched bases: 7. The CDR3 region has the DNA TGTGCCAGCAGCTCAAACAGGGGATGGGAGACCCAGTACTTC. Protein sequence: CASSSNRGWETQYF.

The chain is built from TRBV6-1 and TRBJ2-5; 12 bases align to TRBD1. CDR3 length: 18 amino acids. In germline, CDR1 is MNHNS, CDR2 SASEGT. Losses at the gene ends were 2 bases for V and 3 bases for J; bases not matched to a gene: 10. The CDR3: CASSERDRGRVGKETQYF. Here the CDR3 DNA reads TGTGCCAGCAGTGAACGGGACAGGGGGCGCGTAGGGAAAGAGACCCAGTACTTC.

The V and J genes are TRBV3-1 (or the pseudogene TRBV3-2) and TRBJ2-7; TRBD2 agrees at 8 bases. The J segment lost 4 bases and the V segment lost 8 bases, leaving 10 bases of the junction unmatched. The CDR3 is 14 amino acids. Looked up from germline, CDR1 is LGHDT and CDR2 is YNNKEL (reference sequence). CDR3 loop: CASEGTGGAYEQYF. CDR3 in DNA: TGTGCCAGCGAGGGGACCGGGGGGGCGTACGAGCAGTACTTC.

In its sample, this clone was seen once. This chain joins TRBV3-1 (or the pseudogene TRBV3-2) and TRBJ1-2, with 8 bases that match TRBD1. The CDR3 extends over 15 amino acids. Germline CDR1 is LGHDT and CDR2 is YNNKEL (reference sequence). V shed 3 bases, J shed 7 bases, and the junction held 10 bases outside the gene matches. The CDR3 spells CASSQSLPGGLGYTF. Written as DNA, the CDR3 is TGTGCCAGCAGCCAGTCCCTTCCAGGGGGCCTTGGCTACACCTTC.

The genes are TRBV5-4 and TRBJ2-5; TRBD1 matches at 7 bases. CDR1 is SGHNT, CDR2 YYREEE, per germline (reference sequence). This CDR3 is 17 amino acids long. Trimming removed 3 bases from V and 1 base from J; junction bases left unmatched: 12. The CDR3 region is CASSWGTVPKFQETQYF. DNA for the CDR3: TGTGCCAGCAGCTGGGGGACAGTACCCAAATTCCAAGAGACCCAGTACTTC.

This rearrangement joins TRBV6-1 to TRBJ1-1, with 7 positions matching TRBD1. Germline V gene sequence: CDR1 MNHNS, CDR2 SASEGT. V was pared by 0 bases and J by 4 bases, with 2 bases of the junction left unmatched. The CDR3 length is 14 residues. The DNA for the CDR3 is TGTGCCAGCAGTGAAGCGGACAGGAGCACTGAAGCTTTCTTT. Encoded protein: CASSEADRSTEAFF.

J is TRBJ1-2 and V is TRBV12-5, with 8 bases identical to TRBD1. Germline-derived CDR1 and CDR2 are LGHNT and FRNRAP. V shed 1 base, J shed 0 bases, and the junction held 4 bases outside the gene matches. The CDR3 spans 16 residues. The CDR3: CASGLAPRGPNYGYTF. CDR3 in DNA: TGTGCTAGTGGTTTGGCCCCCAGGGGGCCTAACTATGGCTACACCTTC.

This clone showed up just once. The CDR3 coding sequence is TGTGCCTGGAGCATAGCGGGGGGGGTGGATACGCAGTATTTT. This encodes CAWSIAGGVDTQYF. This sequence joins TRBV30 and TRBJ2-3; 11 nucleotides align to TRBD2. This CDR3 comprises 14 residues. The germline V gene encodes CDR1 GTSNPN and CDR2 SVGIG (reference sequence). The V gene end was trimmed by 3 bases and the J gene end by 6 bases; junction bases not matched to a gene: 5.

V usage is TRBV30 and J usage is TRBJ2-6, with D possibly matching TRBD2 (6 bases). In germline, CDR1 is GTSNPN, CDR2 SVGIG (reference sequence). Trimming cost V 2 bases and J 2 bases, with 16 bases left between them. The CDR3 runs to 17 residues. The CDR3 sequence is CAWSRGRAGPGANVLTF. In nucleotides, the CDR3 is TGTGCCTGGAGTCGCGGCCGAGCGGGCCCTGGGGCCAACGTCCTGACTTTC.

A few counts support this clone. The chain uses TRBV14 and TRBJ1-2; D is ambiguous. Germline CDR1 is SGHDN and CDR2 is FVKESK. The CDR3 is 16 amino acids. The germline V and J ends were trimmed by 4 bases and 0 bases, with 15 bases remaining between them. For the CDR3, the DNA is TGTGCCAGCAGCCCTCCGGTGAGGTCTGCTAACTATGGCTACACCTTC. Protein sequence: CASSPPVRSANYGYTF. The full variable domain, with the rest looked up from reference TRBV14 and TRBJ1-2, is EAGVTQFPSHSVIEKGQTVTLRCDPISGHDNLYWYRRVMGKEIKFLLHFVKESKQDESGMPNNRFLAERTGGTYSTLKVQPAELEDSGVYFCASSPPVRSANYGYTFGSGTRLTVV.